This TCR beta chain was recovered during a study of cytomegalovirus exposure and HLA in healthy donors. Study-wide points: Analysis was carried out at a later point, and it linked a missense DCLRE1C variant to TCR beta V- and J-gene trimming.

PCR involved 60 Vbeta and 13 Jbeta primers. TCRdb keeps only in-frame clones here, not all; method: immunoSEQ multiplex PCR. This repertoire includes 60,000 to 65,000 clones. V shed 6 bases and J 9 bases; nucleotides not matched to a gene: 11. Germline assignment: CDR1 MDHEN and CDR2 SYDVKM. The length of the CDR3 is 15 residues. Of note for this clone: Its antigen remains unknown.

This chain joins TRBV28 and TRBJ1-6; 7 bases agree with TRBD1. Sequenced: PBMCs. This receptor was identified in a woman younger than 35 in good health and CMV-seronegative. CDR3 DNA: TGTGCCAGCAGCCCCGCAGGGGGAGGCGGTTCACCCCTCCACTTT. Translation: CASSPAGGGGSPLHF.